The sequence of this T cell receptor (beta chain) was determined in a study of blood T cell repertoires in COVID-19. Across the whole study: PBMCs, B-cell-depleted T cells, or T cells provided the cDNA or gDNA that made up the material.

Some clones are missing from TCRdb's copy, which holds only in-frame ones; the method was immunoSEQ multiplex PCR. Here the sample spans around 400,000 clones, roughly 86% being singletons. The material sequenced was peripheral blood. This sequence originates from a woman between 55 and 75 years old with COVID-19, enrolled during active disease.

The CDR3 region is CASSLIKHSGSNQPQHF. CDR3 sequence (DNA): TGTGCCAGCAGTTTAATAAAGCACAGCGGGAGCAATCAGCCCCAGCATTTT. V is TRBV28 and J is TRBJ1-5; the D is unclear. Trimming left V 2 bases short and J 1 base short, with 15 bases between. CDR3 length: 17 amino acids. Germline CDR1 and CDR2: MDHEN and SYDVKM. The full variable domain, with the rest looked up from reference TRBV28 and TRBJ1-5, is DVKVTQSSRYLVKRTGEKVFLECVQDMDHENMFWYRQDPGLGLRLIYFSYDVKMKEKGDIPEGYSVSREKKERFSLILESASTNQTSMYLCASSLIKHSGSNQPQHFGDGTRLSIL.